Listed below are T cell receptor beta chains from one sample, sequenced in a study of EBV T-cell therapy then PD-1 blockade in nasopharyngeal carcinoma. These TCRs are of unknown antigen specificity. Some clones are missing from TCRdb's copy, which holds only in-frame ones; the method was immunoSEQ multiplex PCR. The profile covers tens of thousands of clones, with about 79% appearing a single time and 20% to 25% taken by the ten largest. The sequencing used CD8+ T cells from blood, collected at day -245 from a patient whose treatment included autologous EBV-specific T cells and nivolumab. The source of these receptors is a man aged 40-49 years with nasopharyngeal carcinoma. The CDR3 runs from the conserved cysteine through the conserved F or W. Fields, in order: D gene, J gene, V gene, clone size, CDR3 protein, CDR3 DNA. D genes are given only for firm matches. For some rows the clone size is stated as once, few or many, or as a class when expanded; others skip it.

d_call: TRBD2
j_call: TRBJ2-3
v_call: TRBV6-4
clone_size: .
cdr3_aa: CASSEVAGGRADTQYF
cdr3_nt: TGTGCCAGCAGTGAGGTAGCGGGGGGAAGAGCAGATACGCAGTATTTT

d_call: TRBD1
j_call: TRBJ2-7
v_call: TRBV4-3
clone_size: .
cdr3_aa: CASSQDSGQGTYEQYF
cdr3_nt: TGCGCCAGCAGCCAAGATTCAGGACAGGGGACCTACGAGCAGTACTTC

d_call: TRBD2
j_call: TRBJ2-1
v_call: TRBV7-2
clone_size: .
cdr3_aa: CASSLVGAGDNEQFF
cdr3_nt: TGTGCCAGCAGCTTAGTTGGAGCGGGGGACAATGAGCAGTTCTTC

d_call: TRBD2
j_call: TRBJ2-7
v_call: TRBV9
clone_size: .
cdr3_aa: CASSVSGGSSYEQYF
cdr3_nt: TGTGCCAGCAGCGTCAGCGGGGGAAGCTCCTACGAGCAGTACTTC

d_call: .
j_call: TRBJ1-5
v_call: TRBV5-5
clone_size: .
cdr3_aa: CASSLTGLLPNQPQHF
cdr3_nt: TGTGCCAGCAGCTTGACAGGGCTCCTGCCCAATCAGCCCCAGCATTTT

d_call: .
j_call: TRBJ1-6
v_call: TRBV6-5
clone_size: .
cdr3_aa: CASSEGGENSPLHF
cdr3_nt: TGTGCCAGCAGCGAGGGGGGAGAGAATTCACCCCTCCACTTT

d_call: .
j_call: TRBJ1-5
v_call: TRBV2
clone_size: .
cdr3_aa: CASSDLTGYDQPQHF
cdr3_nt: TGTGCCAGCAGCGACCTGACAGGATATGATCAGCCCCAGCATTTT

d_call: .
j_call: TRBJ2-3
v_call: TRBV19
clone_size: .
cdr3_aa: CASSISGLSTDTQYF
cdr3_nt: TGTGCCAGTAGTATATCAGGCCTTAGCACAGATACGCAGTATTTT

d_call: TRBD2
j_call: TRBJ2-1
v_call: TRBV2
clone_size: .
cdr3_aa: CASSEKRGDEQFF
cdr3_nt: TGTGCCAGCAGTGAAAAGCGGGGGGATGAGCAGTTCTTC

d_call: .
j_call: TRBJ1-1
v_call: TRBV20-1
clone_size: .
cdr3_aa: CSASRGDTEAFF
cdr3_nt: TGCAGTGCTAGTAGGGGGGACACTGAAGCTTTCTTT

d_call: TRBD2
j_call: TRBJ2-5
v_call: TRBV19
clone_size: few
cdr3_aa: CASSLIATGGETQYF
cdr3_nt: TGTGCCAGTAGCCTCATAGCGACCGGGGGGGAGACCCAGTACTTC

d_call: TRBD1
j_call: TRBJ1-2
v_call: TRBV13
clone_size: .
cdr3_aa: CASSADRGYGYTF
cdr3_nt: TGTGCCAGCAGCGCGGACAGGGGCTATGGCTACACCTTC

d_call: TRBD1
j_call: TRBJ1-6
v_call: TRBV4-3
clone_size: .
cdr3_aa: CASSQSARDRQPPLHF
cdr3_nt: TGCGCCAGCAGCCAAAGCGCCCGGGACAGACAACCTCCCCTCCACTTT

d_call: .
j_call: TRBJ2-1
v_call: TRBV7-9
clone_size: .
cdr3_aa: CASSLKTQEQFF
cdr3_nt: TGTGCCAGCAGCTTAAAGACTCAGGAGCAGTTCTTC

d_call: TRBD1
j_call: TRBJ1-3
v_call: TRBV27
clone_size: .
cdr3_aa: CASSPGGANGNTIYF
cdr3_nt: TGTGCCAGCAGTCCAGGGGGGGCGAATGGAAACACCATATATTTT

d_call: .
j_call: TRBJ1-6
v_call: TRBV2
clone_size: .
cdr3_aa: CASSEDGRRNSPLHF
cdr3_nt: TGTGCCAGCAGTGAAGACGGCAGGCGTAATTCACCCCTCCACTTT

d_call: .
j_call: TRBJ1-5
v_call: TRBV28
clone_size: .
cdr3_aa: CASSFIGDQPQHF
cdr3_nt: TGTGCCAGCAGTTTCATAGGGGATCAGCCCCAGCATTTT

d_call: TRBD1
j_call: TRBJ2-1
v_call: TRBV6-4
clone_size: .
cdr3_aa: CASSATGTEGSDEQFF
cdr3_nt: TGTGCCAGCAGTGCGACCGGGACAGAGGGTAGCGATGAGCAGTTCTTC

d_call: .
j_call: TRBJ1-2
v_call: TRBV30
clone_size: once
cdr3_aa: CAWTRAYGYTF
cdr3_nt: TGTGCCTGGACGAGGGCATATGGCTACACCTTC

d_call: .
j_call: TRBJ2-7
v_call: TRBV5-1
clone_size: .
cdr3_aa: CASSYPDGQAVYEQYF
cdr3_nt: TGCGCCAGCAGCTACCCGGACGGGCAGGCGGTCTACGAGCAGTACTTC

d_call: TRBD2
j_call: TRBJ2-3
v_call: TRBV4-3
clone_size: once
cdr3_aa: CASSQVASGGADTQYF
cdr3_nt: TGCGCCAGCAGCCAAGTAGCTAGCGGGGGGGCCGATACGCAGTATTTT

d_call: TRBD2
j_call: TRBJ2-1
v_call: TRBV5-6
clone_size: .
cdr3_aa: CASSLGLARNEQFF
cdr3_nt: TGTGCCAGCAGCTTGGGACTAGCGAGGAATGAGCAGTTCTTC

d_call: .
j_call: TRBJ2-6
v_call: TRBV4-2
clone_size: .
cdr3_aa: CASSQEGTSGANVLTF
cdr3_nt: TGTGCCAGCAGCCAAGAGGGGACCTCTGGGGCCAACGTCCTGACTTTC

d_call: TRBD1
j_call: TRBJ2-1
v_call: TRBV5-5
clone_size: .
cdr3_aa: CASSLTGGPPGQFF
cdr3_nt: TGTGCCAGCAGCTTGACAGGGGGCCCCCCTGGGCAGTTCTTC

d_call: TRBD1
j_call: TRBJ2-5
v_call: TRBV5-8
clone_size: .
cdr3_aa: CASSSLGQEFAETQYF
cdr3_nt: TGTGCCAGCAGTTCCTTGGGACAGGAGTTTGCAGAGACCCAGTACTTC

d_call: TRBD2
j_call: TRBJ2-1
v_call: TRBV7-3
clone_size: .
cdr3_aa: CASSPGRLAGFNEQFF
cdr3_nt: TGTGCCAGCAGCCCCGGGCGCCTAGCGGGCTTCAATGAGCAGTTCTTC

d_call: TRBD2
j_call: TRBJ2-3
v_call: TRBV3-1/TRBV3-2
clone_size: .
cdr3_aa: CASSQAGTSWDTQYF
cdr3_nt: TGTGCCAGCAGCCAAGCCGGGACTAGTTGGGATACGCAGTATTTT

d_call: .
j_call: TRBJ1-6
v_call: TRBV9
clone_size: .
cdr3_aa: CASSSGVSPLHF
cdr3_nt: TGTGCCAGCAGTTCCGGGGTTTCACCCCTCCACTTT

d_call: .
j_call: TRBJ2-1
v_call: TRBV6-5
clone_size: .
cdr3_aa: CASSYSRAGSNEQFF
cdr3_nt: TGTGCCAGCAGTTACTCGAGGGCCGGGAGTAATGAGCAGTTCTTC

d_call: TRBD1
j_call: TRBJ2-5
v_call: TRBV2
clone_size: once
cdr3_aa: CASSWDRGQGETQYF
cdr3_nt: TGTGCCAGCAGTTGGGACAGGGGCCAGGGGGAGACCCAGTACTTC

d_call: TRBD1
j_call: TRBJ2-7
v_call: TRBV27
clone_size: .
cdr3_aa: CATGVTGGEPSQYF
cdr3_nt: TGTGCCACCGGAGTTACAGGGGGAGAACCATCCCAGTACTTC

d_call: .
j_call: TRBJ1-6
v_call: TRBV4-1
clone_size: .
cdr3_aa: CASSIGPGDSYNSPLHF
cdr3_nt: TGCGCCAGCAGCATAGGGCCCGGGGATTCCTATAATTCACCCCTCCACTTT

d_call: TRBD1
j_call: TRBJ1-4
v_call: TRBV6-5
clone_size: .
cdr3_aa: CASSSGQGAEKLFF
cdr3_nt: TGTGCCAGCAGTTCGGGACAGGGGGCAGAAAAACTGTTTTTT

d_call: .
j_call: TRBJ2-3
v_call: TRBV6-2/TRBV6-3
clone_size: few
cdr3_aa: CASSYSPSTDTQYF
cdr3_nt: TGTGCCAGCAGTTACTCGCCTAGCACAGATACGCAGTATTTT

d_call: .
j_call: TRBJ2-7
v_call: TRBV12-3/TRBV12-4
clone_size: .
cdr3_aa: CASSFGAHEQYF
cdr3_nt: TGTGCCAGCAGTTTCGGGGCCCACGAGCAGTACTTC

d_call: TRBD1
j_call: TRBJ1-2
v_call: TRBV30
clone_size: .
cdr3_aa: CAWSGSGGYIYGYTF
cdr3_nt: TGTGCCTGGAGTGGGTCAGGGGGCTATATCTATGGCTACACCTTC

d_call: TRBD1
j_call: TRBJ1-5
v_call: TRBV19
clone_size: once
cdr3_aa: CASSMGGQWLSNQPQHF
cdr3_nt: TGTGCCAGTAGTATGGGGGGACAGTGGCTTAGCAATCAGCCCCAGCATTTT

d_call: .
j_call: TRBJ2-7
v_call: TRBV7-3
clone_size: .
cdr3_aa: CASSLRRGYEQYF
cdr3_nt: TGTGCCAGCAGCTTGAGGAGGGGCTACGAGCAGTACTTC

d_call: .
j_call: TRBJ2-3
v_call: TRBV7-9
clone_size: .
cdr3_aa: CASSPKRTSTDTQYF
cdr3_nt: TGTGCCAGCAGCCCAAAGCGGACTAGCACAGATACGCAGTATTTT